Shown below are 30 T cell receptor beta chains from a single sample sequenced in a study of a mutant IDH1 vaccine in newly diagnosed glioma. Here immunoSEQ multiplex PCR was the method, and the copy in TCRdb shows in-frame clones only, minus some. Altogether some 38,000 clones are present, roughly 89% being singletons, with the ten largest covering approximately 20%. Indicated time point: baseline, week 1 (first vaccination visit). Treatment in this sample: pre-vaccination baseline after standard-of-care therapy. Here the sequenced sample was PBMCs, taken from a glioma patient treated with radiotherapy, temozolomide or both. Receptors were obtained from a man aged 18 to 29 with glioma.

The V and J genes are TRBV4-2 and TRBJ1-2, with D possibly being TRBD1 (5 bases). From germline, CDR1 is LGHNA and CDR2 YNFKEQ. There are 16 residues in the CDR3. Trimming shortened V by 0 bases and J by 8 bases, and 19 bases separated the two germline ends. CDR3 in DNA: TGTGCCAGCAGCCAAGAGAGACAGCTACTATACACCGGCTACACCTTC. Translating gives CASSQERQLLYTGYTF.

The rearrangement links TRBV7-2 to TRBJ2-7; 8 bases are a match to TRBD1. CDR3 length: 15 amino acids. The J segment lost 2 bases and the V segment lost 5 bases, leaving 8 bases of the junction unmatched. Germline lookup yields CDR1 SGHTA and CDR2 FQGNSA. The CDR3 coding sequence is TGTGCCAGCAGCGCTCGGACAGGGATTACCTACGAGCAGTACTTC. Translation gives CASSARTGITYEQYF.

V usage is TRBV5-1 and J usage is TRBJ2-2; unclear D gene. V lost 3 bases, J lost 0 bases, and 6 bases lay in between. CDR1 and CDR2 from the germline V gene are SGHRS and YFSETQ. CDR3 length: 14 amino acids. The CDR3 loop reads CASSSQPNTGELFF. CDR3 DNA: TGCGCCAGCAGCTCCCAGCCGAACACCGGGGAGCTGTTTTTT.

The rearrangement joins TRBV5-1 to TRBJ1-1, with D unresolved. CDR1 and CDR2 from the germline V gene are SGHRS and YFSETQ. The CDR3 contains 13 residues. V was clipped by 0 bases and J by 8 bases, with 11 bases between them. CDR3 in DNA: TGCGCCAGCAGCTTGGAGGGCCGGGAAGAAGCTTTCTTT. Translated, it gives CASSLEGREEAFF.

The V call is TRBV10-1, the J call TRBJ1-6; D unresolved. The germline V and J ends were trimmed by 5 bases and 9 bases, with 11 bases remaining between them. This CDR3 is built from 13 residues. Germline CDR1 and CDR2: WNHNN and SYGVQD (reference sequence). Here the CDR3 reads CASSKEVSSPLHF. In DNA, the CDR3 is TGCGCCAGCAGTAAGGAAGTCAGTTCACCCCTCCACTTT.

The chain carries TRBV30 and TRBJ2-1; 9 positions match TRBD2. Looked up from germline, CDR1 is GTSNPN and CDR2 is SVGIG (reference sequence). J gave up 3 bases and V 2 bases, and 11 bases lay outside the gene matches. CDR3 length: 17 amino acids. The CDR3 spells CAWSRLAGGLNYNEQFF. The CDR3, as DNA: TGTGCCTGGAGTAGACTCGCGGGGGGGTTAAACTACAATGAGCAGTTCTTC.

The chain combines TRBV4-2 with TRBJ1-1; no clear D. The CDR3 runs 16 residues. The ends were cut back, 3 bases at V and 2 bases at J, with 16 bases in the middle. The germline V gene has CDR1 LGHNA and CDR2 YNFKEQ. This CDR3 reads CASSHGLDGLNTEAFF. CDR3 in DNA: TGTGCCAGCAGCCATGGATTGGACGGCCTAAACACTGAAGCTTTCTTT.

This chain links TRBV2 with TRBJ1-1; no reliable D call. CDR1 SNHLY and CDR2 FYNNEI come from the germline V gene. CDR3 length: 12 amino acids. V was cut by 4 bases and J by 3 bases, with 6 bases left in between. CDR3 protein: CASSVGDTEAFF. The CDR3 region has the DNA TGTGCCAGCAGTGTTGGAGACACTGAAGCTTTCTTT.

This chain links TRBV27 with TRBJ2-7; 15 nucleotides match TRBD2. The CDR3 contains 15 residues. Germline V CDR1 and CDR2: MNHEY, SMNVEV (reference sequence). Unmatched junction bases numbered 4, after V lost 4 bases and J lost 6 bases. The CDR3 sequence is CASSSWTSGRGEQYF. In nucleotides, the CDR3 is TGTGCCAGCAGTTCCTGGACTAGCGGGAGGGGCGAGCAGTACTTC.

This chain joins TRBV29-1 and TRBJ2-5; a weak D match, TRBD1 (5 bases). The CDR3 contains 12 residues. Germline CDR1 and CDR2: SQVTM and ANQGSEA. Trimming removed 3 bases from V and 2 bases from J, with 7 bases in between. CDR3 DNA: TGCAGCGTTGATGACAGTCAAGAGACCCAGTACTTC. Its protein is CSVDDSQETQYF.

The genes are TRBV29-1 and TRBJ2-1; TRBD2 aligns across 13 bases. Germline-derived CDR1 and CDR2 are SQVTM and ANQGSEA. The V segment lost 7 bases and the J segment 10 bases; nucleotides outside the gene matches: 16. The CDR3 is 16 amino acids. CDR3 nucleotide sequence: TGCAGCGCCGTACTAGCGGGAGGGCAGGAACTGGGGGAGCAGTTCTTC. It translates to CSAVLAGGQELGEQFF.

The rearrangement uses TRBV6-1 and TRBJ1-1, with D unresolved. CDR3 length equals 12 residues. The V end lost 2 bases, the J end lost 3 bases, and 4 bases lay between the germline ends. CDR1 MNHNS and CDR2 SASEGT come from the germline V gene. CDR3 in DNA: TGTGCCAGCAGTGAAACCCACACTGAAGCTTTCTTT. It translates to CASSETHTEAFF.

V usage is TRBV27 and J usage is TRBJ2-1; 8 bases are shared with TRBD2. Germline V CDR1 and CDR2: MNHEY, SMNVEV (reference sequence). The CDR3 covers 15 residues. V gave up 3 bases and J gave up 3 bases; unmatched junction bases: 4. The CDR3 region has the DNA TGTGCCAGCAGTTTGTCCCGGGAGGGCTACAATGAGCAGTTCTTC. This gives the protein CASSLSREGYNEQFF.

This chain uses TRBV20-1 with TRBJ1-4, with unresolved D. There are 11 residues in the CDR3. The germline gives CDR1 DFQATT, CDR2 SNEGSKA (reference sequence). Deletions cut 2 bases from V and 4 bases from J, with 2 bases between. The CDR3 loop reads CSARYNEKLFF. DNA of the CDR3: TGCAGTGCTAGATATAATGAAAAACTGTTTTTT.

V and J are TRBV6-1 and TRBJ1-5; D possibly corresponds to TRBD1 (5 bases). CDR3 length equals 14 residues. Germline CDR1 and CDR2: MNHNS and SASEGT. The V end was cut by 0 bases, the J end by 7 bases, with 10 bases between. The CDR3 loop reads CASSEAGARQPQHF. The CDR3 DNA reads TGTGCCAGCAGTGAAGCAGGGGCGCGGCAGCCCCAGCATTTT.

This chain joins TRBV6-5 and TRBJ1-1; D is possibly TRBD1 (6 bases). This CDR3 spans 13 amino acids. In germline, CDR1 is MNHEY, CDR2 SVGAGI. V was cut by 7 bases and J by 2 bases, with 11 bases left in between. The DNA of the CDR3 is TGTGCCAGCATTAACAGGGTAAACACTGAAGCTTTCTTT. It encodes CASINRVNTEAFF.

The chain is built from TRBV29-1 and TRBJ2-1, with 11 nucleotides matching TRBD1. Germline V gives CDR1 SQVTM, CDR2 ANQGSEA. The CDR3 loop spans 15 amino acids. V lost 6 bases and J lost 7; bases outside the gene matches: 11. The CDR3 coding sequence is TGCAGCGTGCATACCGGGACAGGGGGAGGGAATGAGCAGTTCTTC. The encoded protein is CSVHTGTGGGNEQFF.

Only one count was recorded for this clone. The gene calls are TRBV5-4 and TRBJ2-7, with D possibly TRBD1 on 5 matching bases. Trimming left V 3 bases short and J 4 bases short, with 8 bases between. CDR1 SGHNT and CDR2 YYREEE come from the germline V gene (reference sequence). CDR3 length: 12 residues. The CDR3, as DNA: TGTGCCAGCAGCTCCAGGGATTACGAGCAGTACTTC. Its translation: CASSSRDYEQYF. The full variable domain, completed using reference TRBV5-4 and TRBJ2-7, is ETGVTQSPTHLIKTRGQQVTLRCSSQSGHNTVSWYQQALGQGPQFIFQYYREEENGRGNFPPRFSGLQFPNYSSELNVNALELDDSALYLCASSSRDYEQYFGPGTRLTVT.

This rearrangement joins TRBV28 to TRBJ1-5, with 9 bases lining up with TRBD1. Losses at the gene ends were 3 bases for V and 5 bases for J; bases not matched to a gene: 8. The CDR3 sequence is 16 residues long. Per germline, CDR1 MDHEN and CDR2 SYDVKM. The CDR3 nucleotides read TGTGCCAGCAGTTTTAGGCTCGACAGGGGGTATCAGCCCCAGCATTTT. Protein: CASSFRLDRGYQPQHF. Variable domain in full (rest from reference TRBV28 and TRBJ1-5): DVKVTQSSRYLVKRTGEKVFLECVQDMDHENMFWYRQDPGLGLRLIYFSYDVKMKEKGDIPEGYSVSREKKERFSLILESASTNQTSMYLCASSFRLDRGYQPQHFGDGTRLSIL.

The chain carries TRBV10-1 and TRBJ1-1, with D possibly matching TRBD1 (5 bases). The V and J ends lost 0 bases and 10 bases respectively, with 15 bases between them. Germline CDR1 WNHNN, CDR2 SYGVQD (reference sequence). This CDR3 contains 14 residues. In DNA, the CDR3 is TGCGCCAGCAGTGAGTCGGATCAGGGAGGGAGAGCTTTCTTT. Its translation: CASSESDQGGRAFF.

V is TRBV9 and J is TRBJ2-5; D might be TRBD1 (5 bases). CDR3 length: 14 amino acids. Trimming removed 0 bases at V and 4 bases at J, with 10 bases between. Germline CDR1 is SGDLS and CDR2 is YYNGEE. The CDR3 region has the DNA TGTGCCAGCAGCGTAGAAGGGGTTGGAGAGACCCAGTACTTC. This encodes CASSVEGVGETQYF.

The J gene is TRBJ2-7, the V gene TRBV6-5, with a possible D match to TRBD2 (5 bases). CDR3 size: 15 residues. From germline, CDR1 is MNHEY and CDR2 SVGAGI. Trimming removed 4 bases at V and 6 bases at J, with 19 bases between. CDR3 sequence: CASSLIDPRRTEQYF. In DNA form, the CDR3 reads TGTGCCAGCAGTTTGATCGACCCCCGGAGGACCGAGCAGTACTTC.

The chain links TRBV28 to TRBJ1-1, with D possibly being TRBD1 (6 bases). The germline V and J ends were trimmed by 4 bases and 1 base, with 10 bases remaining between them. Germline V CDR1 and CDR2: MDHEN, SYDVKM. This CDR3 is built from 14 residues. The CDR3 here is CASSWGGGNTEAFF. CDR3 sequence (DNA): TGTGCCAGCAGTTGGGGGGGCGGGAACACTGAAGCTTTCTTT.

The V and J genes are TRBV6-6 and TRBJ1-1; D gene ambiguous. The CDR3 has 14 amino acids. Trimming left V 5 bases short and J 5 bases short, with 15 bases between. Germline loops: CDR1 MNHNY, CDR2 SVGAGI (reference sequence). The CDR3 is CASSLRSVGTEAFF. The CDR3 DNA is TGTGCCAGCAGTCTCAGGTCAGTGGGGACTGAAGCTTTCTTT.

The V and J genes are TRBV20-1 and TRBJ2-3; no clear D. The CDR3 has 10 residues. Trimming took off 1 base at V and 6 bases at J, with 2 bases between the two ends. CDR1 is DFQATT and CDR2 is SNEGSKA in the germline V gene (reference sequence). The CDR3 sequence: CSARADTQYF. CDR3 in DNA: TGCAGTGCTAGAGCGGATACGCAGTATTTT.

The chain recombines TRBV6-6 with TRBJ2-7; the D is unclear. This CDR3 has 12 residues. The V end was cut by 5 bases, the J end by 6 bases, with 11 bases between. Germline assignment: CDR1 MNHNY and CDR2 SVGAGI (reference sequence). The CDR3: CASSQTSGEQYF. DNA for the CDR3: TGTGCCAGCAGTCAGACGTCTGGCGAGCAGTACTTC.

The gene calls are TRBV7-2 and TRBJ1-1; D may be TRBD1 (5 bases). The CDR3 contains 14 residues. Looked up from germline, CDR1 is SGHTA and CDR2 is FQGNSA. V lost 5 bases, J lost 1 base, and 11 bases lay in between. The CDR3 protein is CASSRGAGNTEAFF. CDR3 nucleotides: TGTGCCAGCAGCCGCGGGGCAGGGAACACTGAAGCTTTCTTT.

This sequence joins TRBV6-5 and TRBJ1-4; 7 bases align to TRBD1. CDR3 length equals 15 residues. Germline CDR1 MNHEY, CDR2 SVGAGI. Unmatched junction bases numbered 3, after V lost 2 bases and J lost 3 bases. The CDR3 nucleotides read TGTGCCAGCAGTTACGTCGGGACAGCTAATGAAAAACTGTTTTTT. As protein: CASSYVGTANEKLFF.

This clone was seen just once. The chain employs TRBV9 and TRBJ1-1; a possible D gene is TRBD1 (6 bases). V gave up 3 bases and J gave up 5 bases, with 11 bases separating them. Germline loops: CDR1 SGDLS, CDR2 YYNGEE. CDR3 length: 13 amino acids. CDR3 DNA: TGTGCCAGCAGCGACCGAGGGGGTACTGAAGCTTTCTTT. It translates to CASSDRGGTEAFF.

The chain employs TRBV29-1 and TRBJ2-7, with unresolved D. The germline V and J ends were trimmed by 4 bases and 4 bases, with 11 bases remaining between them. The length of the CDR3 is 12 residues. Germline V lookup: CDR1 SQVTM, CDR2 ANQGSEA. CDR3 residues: CSVVDSPYEQYF. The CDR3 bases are TGCAGCGTTGTAGACTCGCCTTACGAGCAGTACTTC.